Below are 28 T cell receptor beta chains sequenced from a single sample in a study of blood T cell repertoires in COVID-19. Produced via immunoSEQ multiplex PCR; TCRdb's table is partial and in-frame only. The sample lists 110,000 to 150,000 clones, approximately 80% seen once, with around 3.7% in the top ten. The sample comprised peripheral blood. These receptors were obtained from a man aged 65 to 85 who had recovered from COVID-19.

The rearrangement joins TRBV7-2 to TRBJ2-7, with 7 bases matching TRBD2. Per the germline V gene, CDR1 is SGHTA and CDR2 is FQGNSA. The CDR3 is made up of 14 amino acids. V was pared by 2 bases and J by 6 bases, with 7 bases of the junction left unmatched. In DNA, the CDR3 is TGTGCCAGCAGCTTAAGGGCGGGAGATCTCGAGCAGTACTTC. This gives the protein CASSLRAGDLEQYF.

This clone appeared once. CDR3 in DNA: TGCGCCAGCAGCGAGGGACTAACCTCCTACAATGAGCAGTTCTTC. As protein: CASSEGLTSYNEQFF. The chain carries TRBV5-1 and TRBJ2-1; TRBD2 aligns across 7 bases. This CDR3 is 15 amino acids long. With V trimmed by 4 bases and J by 0 bases, 4 bases remained unmatched. CDR1 SGHRS and CDR2 YFSETQ come from the germline V gene.

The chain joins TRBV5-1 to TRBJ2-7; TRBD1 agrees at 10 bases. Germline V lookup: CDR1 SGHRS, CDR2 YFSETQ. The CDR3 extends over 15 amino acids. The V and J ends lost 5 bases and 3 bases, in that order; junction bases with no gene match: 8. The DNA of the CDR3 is TGCGCCAGCAGGGGGGGGACAGGGGCAAACTACGAGCAGTACTTC. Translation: CASRGGTGANYEQYF.

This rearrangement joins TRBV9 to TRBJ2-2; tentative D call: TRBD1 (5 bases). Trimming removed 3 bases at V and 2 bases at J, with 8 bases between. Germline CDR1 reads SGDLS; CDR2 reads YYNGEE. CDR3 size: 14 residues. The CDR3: CASSARTNTGELFF. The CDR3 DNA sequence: TGTGCCAGCAGCGCCAGGACAAACACCGGGGAGCTGTTTTTT.

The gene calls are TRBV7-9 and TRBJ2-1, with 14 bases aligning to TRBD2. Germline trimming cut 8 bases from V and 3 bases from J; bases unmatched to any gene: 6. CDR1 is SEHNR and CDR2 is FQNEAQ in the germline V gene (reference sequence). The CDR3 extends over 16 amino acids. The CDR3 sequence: CASGKGLAGDYNEQFF. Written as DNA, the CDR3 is TGTGCCAGCGGGAAGGGACTAGCGGGGGACTACAATGAGCAGTTCTTC.

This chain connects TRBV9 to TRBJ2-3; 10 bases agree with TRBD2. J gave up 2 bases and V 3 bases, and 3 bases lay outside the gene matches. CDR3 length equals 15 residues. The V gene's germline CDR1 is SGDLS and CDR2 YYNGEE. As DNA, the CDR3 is TGTGCCAGCAGCGACCTAGCGGGGGACACAGATACGCAGTATTTT. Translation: CASSDLAGDTDTQYF.

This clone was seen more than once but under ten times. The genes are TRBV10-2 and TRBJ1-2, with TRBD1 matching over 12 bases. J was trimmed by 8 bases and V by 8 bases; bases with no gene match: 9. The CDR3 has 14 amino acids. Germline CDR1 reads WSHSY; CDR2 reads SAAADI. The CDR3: CASSLGQGAAGYTF. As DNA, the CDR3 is TGCGCCAGCTCCCTGGGACAGGGGGCGGCGGGCTACACCTTC.

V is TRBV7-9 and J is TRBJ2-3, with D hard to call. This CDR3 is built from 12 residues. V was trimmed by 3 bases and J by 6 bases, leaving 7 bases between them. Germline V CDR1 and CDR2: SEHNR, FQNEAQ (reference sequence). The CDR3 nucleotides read TGTGCCAGCAGCTTTATATCCGATACGCAGTATTTT. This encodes CASSFISDTQYF.

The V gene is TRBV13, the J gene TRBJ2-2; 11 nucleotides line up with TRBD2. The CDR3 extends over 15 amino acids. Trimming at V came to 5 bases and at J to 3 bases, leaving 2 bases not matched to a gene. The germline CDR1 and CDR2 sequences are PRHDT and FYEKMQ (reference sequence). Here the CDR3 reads CASSEGLADTGELFF. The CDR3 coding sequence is TGTGCCAGCAGCGAGGGACTAGCGGACACCGGGGAGCTGTTTTTT.

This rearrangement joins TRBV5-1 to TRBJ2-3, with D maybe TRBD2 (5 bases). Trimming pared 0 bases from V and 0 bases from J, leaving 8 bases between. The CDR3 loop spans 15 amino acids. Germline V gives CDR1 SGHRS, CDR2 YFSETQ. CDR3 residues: CASSLGGISTDTQYF. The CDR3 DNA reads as TGCGCCAGCAGCTTGGGAGGGATCAGCACAGATACGCAGTATTTT.

CDR3 loop: CASRSGTGSWEQYF. The DNA of the CDR3 is TGTGCCAGCCGGTCCGGGACAGGGTCTTGGGAGCAGTACTTC. The chain combines TRBV7-2 with TRBJ2-7; 9 nucleotides align to TRBD1. V lost 8 bases, J lost 7 bases, and 12 bases stayed unmatched. CDR1 and CDR2 (germline): SGHTA, FQGNSA. CDR3 size: 14 residues.

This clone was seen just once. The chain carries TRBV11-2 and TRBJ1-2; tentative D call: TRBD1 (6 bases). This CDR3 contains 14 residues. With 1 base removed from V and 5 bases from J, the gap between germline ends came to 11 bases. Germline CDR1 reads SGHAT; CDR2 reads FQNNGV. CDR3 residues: CASSLVGGNYGYTF. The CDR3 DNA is TGTGCCAGCAGCTTAGTAGGGGGAAATTATGGCTACACCTTC.

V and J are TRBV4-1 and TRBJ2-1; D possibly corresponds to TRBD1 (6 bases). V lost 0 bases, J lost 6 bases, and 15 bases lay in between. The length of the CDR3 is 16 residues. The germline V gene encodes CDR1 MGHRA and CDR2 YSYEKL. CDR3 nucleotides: TGCGCCAGCAGCCAAGATAAGGGCCAGGGGAGCAATGAGCAGTTCTTC. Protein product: CASSQDKGQGSNEQFF.

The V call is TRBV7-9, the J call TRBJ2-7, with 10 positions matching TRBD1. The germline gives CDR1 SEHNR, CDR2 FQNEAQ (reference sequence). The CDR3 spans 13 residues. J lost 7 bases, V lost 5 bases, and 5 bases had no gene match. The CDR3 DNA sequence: TGTGCCAGCAGCCGGGACAGGGGTAGGGAGCAGTACTTC. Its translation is CASSRDRGREQYF. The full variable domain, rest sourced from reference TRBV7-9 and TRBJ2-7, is DTGVSQNPRHKITKRGQNVTFRCDPISEHNRLYWYRQTLGQGPEFLTYFQNEAQLEKSRLLSDRFSAERPKGSFSTLEIQRTEQGDSAMYLCASSRDRGREQYFGPGTRLTVT.

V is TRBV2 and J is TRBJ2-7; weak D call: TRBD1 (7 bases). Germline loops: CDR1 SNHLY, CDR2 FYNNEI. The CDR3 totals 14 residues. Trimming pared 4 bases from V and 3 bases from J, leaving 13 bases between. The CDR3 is CASSGDREDYEQYF. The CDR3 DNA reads TGTGCCAGCAGTGGAGACAGGGAGGACTACGAGCAGTACTTC. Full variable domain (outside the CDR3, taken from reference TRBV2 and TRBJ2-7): EPEVTQTPSHQVTQMGQEVILRCVPISNHLYFYWYRQILGQKVEFLVSFYNNEISEKSEIFDDQFSVERPDGSNFTLKIRSTKLEDSAMYFCASSGDREDYEQYFGPGTRLTVT.

This CDR3 is CASSLAGVGVTEAFF. CDR3 nucleotide sequence: TGTGCCAGCAGCTTGGCAGGGGTCGGGGTCACTGAAGCTTTCTTT. The chain recombines TRBV7-9 with TRBJ1-1; tentatively, D is TRBD1 (6 bases). The V end lost 3 bases, the J end lost 4 bases, and 15 bases lay between the germline ends. Germline V gene lookup returns CDR1 SEHNR and CDR2 FQNEAQ (reference sequence). The CDR3 consists of 15 residues.

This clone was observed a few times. This chain's CDR3 is CASTRAVTGLYEQYF. The CDR3 DNA reads TGTGCCAGCACCCGCGCAGTCACAGGGCTCTACGAGCAGTACTTC. This chain uses TRBV6-5 with TRBJ2-7; possible D gene TRBD1, 6 bases. The length of the CDR3 is 15 residues. Per germline, CDR1 MNHEY and CDR2 SVGAGI. V lost 7 bases and J lost 3, with 19 bases in between.

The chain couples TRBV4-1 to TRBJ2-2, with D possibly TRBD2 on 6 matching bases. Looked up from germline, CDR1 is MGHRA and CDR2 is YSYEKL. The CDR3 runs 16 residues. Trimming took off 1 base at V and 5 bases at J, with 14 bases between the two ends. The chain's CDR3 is CASSQVYGRETGELFF. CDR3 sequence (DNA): TGCGCCAGCAGCCAAGTGTACGGGAGAGAAACCGGGGAGCTGTTTTTT.

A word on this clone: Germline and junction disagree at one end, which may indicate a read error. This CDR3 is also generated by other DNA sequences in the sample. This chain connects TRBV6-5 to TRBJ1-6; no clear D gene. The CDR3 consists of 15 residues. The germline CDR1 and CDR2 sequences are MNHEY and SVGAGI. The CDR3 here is CASSSTFLTVSPLHF. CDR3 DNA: TGCGCCAGCAGTTCTACGTTCCTTACCGTTTCACCCCTCCACTTT.

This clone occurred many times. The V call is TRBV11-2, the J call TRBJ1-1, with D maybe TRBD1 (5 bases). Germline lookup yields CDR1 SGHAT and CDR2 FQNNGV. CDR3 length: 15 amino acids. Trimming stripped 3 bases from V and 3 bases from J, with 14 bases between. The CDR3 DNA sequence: TGTGCCAGCAGCTTTGGGGGGGTGCGTGACACTGAAGCTTTCTTT. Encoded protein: CASSFGGVRDTEAFF.

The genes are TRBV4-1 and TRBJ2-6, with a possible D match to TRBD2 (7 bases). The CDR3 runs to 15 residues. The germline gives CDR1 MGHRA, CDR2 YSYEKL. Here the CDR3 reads CAGGDGLAGANVLTF. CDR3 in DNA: TGCGCAGGGGGGGACGGACTTGCTGGGGCCAACGTCCTGACTTTC.

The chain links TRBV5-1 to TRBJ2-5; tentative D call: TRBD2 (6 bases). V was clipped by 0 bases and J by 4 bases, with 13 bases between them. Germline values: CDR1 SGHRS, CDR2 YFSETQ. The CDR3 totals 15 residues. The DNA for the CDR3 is TGCGCCAGCAGCTTGGCCGGTGCGGGAACAGAGACCCAGTACTTC. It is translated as CASSLAGAGTETQYF.

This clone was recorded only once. CDR3 sequence reads: CASSLATSGLYEQYF. The CDR3 bases are TGCGCCAGCAGCTTGGCGACTAGCGGGCTCTACGAGCAGTACTTC. V usage is TRBV5-1 and J usage is TRBJ2-7, with 10 bases matching TRBD2. CDR1 is SGHRS, CDR2 YFSETQ, per germline. The CDR3 loop spans 15 amino acids. The V gene end was trimmed by 0 bases and the J gene end by 3 bases; junction bases not matched to a gene: 3.

This chain's CDR3 is CASSPRRGIQVLWGEQYF. DNA of the CDR3: TGTGCCAGCAGCCCCAGGCGGGGAATACAGGTCTTGTGGGGCGAGCAGTACTTC. The gene calls are TRBV11-2 and TRBJ2-7; weak D call: TRBD2 (6 bases). The length of the CDR3 is 18 residues. The V end was cut by 5 bases, the J end by 6 bases, with 29 bases between. Germline V CDR1 and CDR2: SGHAT, FQNNGV.

This CDR3 reads CASRGLAGAGEQFF. CDR3 DNA sequence: TGTGCCAGCAGGGGTCTAGCGGGAGCGGGTGAGCAGTTCTTC. V is TRBV6-5 and J is TRBJ2-1, with 10 bases that match TRBD2. The CDR3 sequence is 14 residues long. Germline CDR1 MNHEY, CDR2 SVGAGI. V was clipped by 6 bases and J by 9 bases; unmatched bases: 8.

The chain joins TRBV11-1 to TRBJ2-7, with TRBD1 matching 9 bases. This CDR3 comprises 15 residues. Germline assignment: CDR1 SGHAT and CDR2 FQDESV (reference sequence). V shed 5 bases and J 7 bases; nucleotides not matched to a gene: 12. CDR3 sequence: CASSPGQGRSGEQYF. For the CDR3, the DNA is TGTGCCAGCAGCCCGGGACAGGGCAGGTCGGGGGAGCAGTACTTC.

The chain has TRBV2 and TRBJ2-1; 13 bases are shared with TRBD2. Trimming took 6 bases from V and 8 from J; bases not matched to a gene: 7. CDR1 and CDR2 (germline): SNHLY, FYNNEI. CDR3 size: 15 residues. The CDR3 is CASSATSGRAHEQFF. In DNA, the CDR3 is TGTGCCAGCAGCGCTACTAGCGGGAGGGCCCATGAGCAGTTCTTC.

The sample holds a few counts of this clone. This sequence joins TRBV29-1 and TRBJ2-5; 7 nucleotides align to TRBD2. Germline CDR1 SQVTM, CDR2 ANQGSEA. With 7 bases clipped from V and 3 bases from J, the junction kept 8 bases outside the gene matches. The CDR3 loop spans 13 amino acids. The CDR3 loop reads CSATPGLKETQYF. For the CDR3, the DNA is TGCAGCGCTACTCCGGGACTAAAAGAGACCCAGTACTTC.